Presented here are 32 T cell receptor beta chains from one specimen sequenced in a study of patients and donors after allogeneic stem cell transplantation. TCRdb re-called the RT-PCR reads with MiXCR, one entry per CDR3 protein. The profile shows roughly 940,000 distinct CDR3 sequences, around 17% of them singletons. Sequences were obtained from blood, either unsorted or a sorted T cell fraction (not recorded which). These TCRs come from a human donor who was either an allogeneic HSCT recipient or a stem cell or donor lymphocyte infusion donor (not recorded which). It is not recorded whose cells these are; they may come from a transplant donor.

This clonotype has only a few counts. V gene TRBV4-2 combines with J gene TRBJ2-5; the D is unclear. CDR3 length: 14 residues. Trimming cost V 0 bases and J 1 base, with 6 bases left between them. CDR1 is LGHNA, CDR2 YNFKEQ, per germline. CDR3 sequence (DNA): TGTGCCAGCAGCCAAGACAGGATCCAAGAGACCCAGTACTTC. Amino acid sequence: CASSQDRIQETQYF.

This clonotype has just a few counts. The gene calls are TRBV10-3 and TRBJ1-4; perhaps TRBD1 as D (6 bases). The CDR3 covers 17 residues. V lost 0 bases and J lost 3, with 14 bases in between. Per the germline V gene, CDR1 is ENHRY and CDR2 is SYGVKD. CDR3 sequence (DNA): TGTGCCATCAGTGAGTCGAGTGTGGGGGCACCTAATGAAAAACTGTTTTTT. Protein sequence: CAISESSVGAPNEKLFF.

The gene calls are TRBV24-1 and TRBJ2-1; 12 bases align to TRBD1. This CDR3 contains 15 residues. V trimming: 3 bases; J trimming: 7 bases; junction bases outside the gene matches: 3. CDR1 is KGHDR, CDR2 SFDVKD, per germline. CDR3 loop: CATSDGTGGANEQFF. The CDR3, as DNA: TGTGCCACCAGTGATGGGACAGGGGGCGCGAATGAGCAGTTCTTC.

The chain carries TRBV5-1 and TRBJ2-2; 7 positions agree with TRBD2. The CDR3 runs to 15 residues. Germline values: CDR1 SGHRS, CDR2 YFSETQ. The ends lost 7 bases at V and 1 base at J; junction bases unmatched: 7. CDR3 coding DNA: TGCGCCAGCCACCGGAGCGGGGAGAACACCGGGGAGCTGTTTTTT. Translating it yields CASHRSGENTGELFF.

This clonotype has a handful of counts. This chain connects TRBV20-1 to TRBJ2-3; TRBD2 matches at 9 bases. Germline assignment: CDR1 DFQATT and CDR2 SNEGSKA (reference sequence). The CDR3 spans 13 residues. The J segment lost 4 bases and the V segment lost 5 bases, leaving 4 bases of the junction unmatched. The CDR3 spells CSAGRGGADTQYF. The CDR3 DNA is TGCAGTGCTGGGCGGGGGGGGGCAGATACGCAGTATTTT.

This clonotype was observed many times. V gene TRBV12-3 or TRBV12-4 combines with J gene TRBJ1-1; 7 positions agree with TRBD1. Losses at the gene ends were 0 bases for V and 6 bases for J; bases not matched to a gene: 4. CDR3 size: 14 residues. The DNA of the CDR3 is TGTGCCAGCAGTTTAGCCAGGGGGAAAGCTGAAGCTTTCTTT. Its protein product is CASSLARGKAEAFF.

This chain links TRBV7-9 with TRBJ2-1; no clear D gene. The V end lost 0 bases, the J end lost 12 bases, and 6 bases lay between the germline ends. The CDR3 sequence is 11 residues long. Germline lookup yields CDR1 SEHNR and CDR2 FQNEAQ (reference sequence). CDR3 DNA sequence: TGTGCCAGCAGCTTAGCCGGTCCGCAGTTCTTC. Translation gives CASSLAGPQFF.

In this sample, this clonotype turned up many times. The gene calls are TRBV12-3 or TRBV12-4 and TRBJ2-2, with D unresolved. The CDR3 has 13 amino acids. Trimming stripped 4 bases from V and 6 bases from J, with 9 bases between. The CDR3 DNA reads as TGTGCCAGCAGTTACTCTGAGGCCGGGGAGCTGTTTTTT. This translates into CASSYSEAGELFF.

This clonotype occurred many times. V gene TRBV4-2 combines with J gene TRBJ2-7; 9 positions match TRBD1. V was pared by 3 bases and J by 3 bases, with 6 bases of the junction left unmatched. Germline loops: CDR1 LGHNA, CDR2 YNFKEQ. The CDR3 runs to 15 residues. CDR3 sequence: CASSHPGQGSYEQYF. The CDR3 DNA reads TGTGCCAGCAGCCACCCGGGACAGGGCAGCTACGAGCAGTACTTC.

The chain has TRBV20-1 and TRBJ1-5, with D tentatively TRBD1 (5 bases). The V end was cut by 3 bases, the J end by 5 bases, with 14 bases between. The germline V gene has CDR1 DFQATT and CDR2 SNEGSKA (reference sequence). The CDR3 is 14 amino acids. The CDR3 sequence is CSARGGTADQPQHF. The DNA of the CDR3 is TGCAGTGCTAGGGGTGGGACCGCGGATCAGCCCCAGCATTTT.

This clonotype was recorded a few times. The V and J genes are TRBV9 and TRBJ2-5; D assignment may be TRBD1 or TRBD2 (5 bases each). The CDR3 covers 18 residues. The V gene's germline CDR1 is SGDLS and CDR2 YYNGEE. The V end lost 0 bases, the J end lost 4 bases, and 22 bases lay between the germline ends. CDR3 amino acids: CASSVEGPRRSKRETQYF. In DNA form, the CDR3 reads TGTGCCAGCAGCGTAGAGGGACCCAGGAGGAGCAAAAGAGAGACCCAGTACTTC.

The genes are TRBV15 and TRBJ2-3; D is possibly TRBD1 (6 bases). The CDR3 extends over 16 amino acids. V gave up 1 base and J gave up 3 bases, with 14 bases separating them. Germline CDR1 and CDR2: LNHNV and YYDKDF (reference sequence). CDR3 sequence reads: CATSRGAGVVTDTQYF. CDR3 nucleotides: TGTGCCACCAGCAGAGGGGCAGGGGTGGTTACAGATACGCAGTATTTT.

The J gene is TRBJ2-7, the V gene TRBV10-3, with a possible D match to TRBD2 (5 bases). Trimming stripped 6 bases from V and 2 bases from J, with 8 bases between. The CDR3 consists of 12 residues. Per germline, CDR1 ENHRY and CDR2 SYGVKD. CDR3 coding DNA: TGTGCCATCAGCGGGGAGCCCTACGAGCAGTACTTC. Amino acid sequence: CAISGEPYEQYF.

The table lists this clonotype with a few counts. The CDR3 nucleotides read TGTGCCAGCAGTTACGGCCTCATCTACGAGCAGTACTTC. This codes for CASSYGLIYEQYF. This rearrangement joins TRBV6-5 to TRBJ2-7; D call uncertain. V was pared by 2 bases and J by 3 bases, with 8 bases between. Germline V gene data show CDR1 as MNHEY and CDR2 as SVGAGI. The CDR3 has 13 residues.

The chain links TRBV7-7 to TRBJ2-5; D not certain. Looked up from germline, CDR1 is SSHAT and CDR2 is FNYEAQ (reference sequence). The CDR3 has 13 residues. Trimming shortened V by 5 bases and J by 5 bases, and 12 bases separated the two germline ends. CDR3 protein: CASSVGLRETQYF. The CDR3 DNA is TGTGCCAGCAGCGTGGGTCTAAGGGAGACCCAGTACTTC.

This clonotype was counted a few times. The chain links TRBV10-3 to TRBJ2-1; a possible D gene is TRBD1 (5 bases). The CDR3 spans 15 residues. CDR1 is ENHRY, CDR2 SYGVKD, per germline. V was clipped by 3 bases and J by 5 bases, with 14 bases between them. DNA for the CDR3: TGTGCCATCAGTGAAAGGGGAAATACCGACAATGAGCAGTTCTTC. It yields the protein CAISERGNTDNEQFF.

The chain has TRBV4-1 and TRBJ2-7, with 10 nucleotides matching TRBD2. Germline V gene sequence: CDR1 MGHRA, CDR2 YSYEKL. Unmatched junction bases numbered 9, after V lost 5 bases and J lost 5 bases. The CDR3 extends over 15 amino acids. The CDR3 sequence is CASSNVLGTSDEQYF. In DNA form, the CDR3 reads TGCGCCAGCAGCAATGTACTTGGGACTAGCGACGAGCAGTACTTC.

The chain employs TRBV12-3 or TRBV12-4 and TRBJ1-1; D remains ambiguous. This CDR3 is built from 13 residues. Trimming shortened V by 1 base and J by 4 bases, and 7 bases separated the two germline ends. CDR3 residues: CASSLEVTTEAFF. The CDR3 nucleotides read TGTGCCAGCAGTTTAGAGGTTACCACTGAAGCTTTCTTT.

This chain connects TRBV5-6 to TRBJ1-3; 8 nucleotides match TRBD1. The CDR3 has 16 residues. Per germline, CDR1 SGHDT and CDR2 YYEEEE. J was trimmed by 3 bases and V by 4 bases; bases with no gene match: 9. The CDR3, as DNA: TGTGCCAGCAGCCTAGACCAGGGGGCGCGTGGAAACACCATATATTTT. Protein product: CASSLDQGARGNTIYF.

This clonotype was picked up a small number of times. This chain links TRBV5-8 with TRBJ1-1, with 7 bases aligning to TRBD1. Germline V gene lookup returns CDR1 SGHTS and CDR2 YDEGEE. J was trimmed by 1 base and V by 4 bases; bases with no gene match: 4. This CDR3 is 14 amino acids long. This chain's CDR3 is CASSPDRQNTEAFF. In DNA form, the CDR3 reads TGTGCCAGCAGCCCGGACAGGCAGAACACTGAAGCTTTCTTT.

The V call is TRBV6-4, the J call TRBJ2-3, with 7 bases identical to TRBD2. V dropped 8 bases and J dropped 1; count of bases not matched to a gene: 15. CDR1 and CDR2 (germline): MRHNA, SNTAGT. CDR3 length equals 17 residues. CDR3 bases: TGTGCCAGCCCCGTTTGGGGGAGGGCCCGTGGCACAGATACGCAGTATTTT. It translates to CASPVWGRARGTDTQYF.

This chain links TRBV7-2 with TRBJ2-3; 10 nucleotides line up with TRBD2. Germline V gene data show CDR1 as SGHTA and CDR2 as FQGNSA. The CDR3 totals 17 residues. With V trimmed by 1 base and J by 2 bases, 6 bases remained unmatched. The CDR3 spells CASSLGPSGGPTDTQYF. The CDR3 DNA reads as TGTGCCAGCAGCTTAGGACCTAGCGGGGGACCCACAGATACGCAGTATTTT.

This clonotype was seen a single time. V and J are TRBV19 and TRBJ1-2; possible D gene TRBD1, 5 bases. V lost 7 bases and J lost 1, with 13 bases in between. Germline values: CDR1 LNHDA, CDR2 SQIVND (reference sequence). The length of the CDR3 is 14 residues. The DNA of the CDR3 is TGTGCCAGTACCCCCCGGGGGATTAACTATGGCTACACCTTC. Its protein is CASTPRGINYGYTF.

V usage is TRBV6-1 and J usage is TRBJ1-6; TRBD1 matches 7 bases. Germline CDR1 reads MNHNS; CDR2 reads SASEGT. J was trimmed by 10 bases and V by 6 bases; bases with no gene match: 12. This CDR3 is built from 15 residues. Here the CDR3 reads CASRSGQVQRSPLHF. CDR3 in DNA: TGTGCCAGCAGGAGTGGACAGGTTCAACGCTCACCCCTCCACTTT.

V gene TRBV20-1 combines with J gene TRBJ2-7; TRBD1 agrees at 7 bases. V lost 1 base to trimming and J lost 1 base; unmatched junction nucleotides: 16. CDR1 and CDR2 from the germline V gene are DFQATT and SNEGSKA (reference sequence). CDR3 length equals 18 residues. The CDR3 coding sequence is TGCAGTGCTAGAGCTGTTTTTCTCCAGGGGGTGAATTCCTACGAGCAGTACTTC. Translated: CSARAVFLQGVNSYEQYF.

This clonotype came up many times. The CDR3, as DNA: TGTGCCACCAGCATAGGTGAATCCGGGACAGCATACAATGAGCAGTTCTTC. This translates into CATSIGESGTAYNEQFF. This chain connects TRBV15 to TRBJ2-1, with 7 bases matching TRBD1. V shed 4 bases, J shed 4 bases, and the junction held 13 bases outside the gene matches. The CDR3 contains 17 residues. Germline V gene lookup returns CDR1 LNHNV and CDR2 YYDKDF (reference sequence).

This clonotype was counted a few times. The chain carries TRBV5-1 and TRBJ2-1; TRBD1 agrees at 7 bases. The germline gives CDR1 SGHRS, CDR2 YFSETQ. The junction had 17 bases not matched to a gene; V was cut back by 6 bases and J by 5 bases. This CDR3 is built from 17 residues. The CDR3 nucleotides are TGCGCCAGCACCTCACCCAGGGGGAGAACCTATGACAATGAGCAGTTCTTC. Protein sequence: CASTSPRGRTYDNEQFF. Full variable domain (outside the CDR3, taken from reference TRBV5-1 and TRBJ2-1): KAGVTQTPRYLIKTRGQQVTLSCSPISGHRSVSWYQQTPGQGLQFLFEYFSETQRNKGNFPGRFSGRQFSNSRSEMNVSTLELGDSALYLCASTSPRGRTYDNEQFFGPGTRLTVL.

The V and J genes are TRBV30 and TRBJ2-5, with 9 bases identical to TRBD1. Germline V CDR1 and CDR2: GTSNPN, SVGIG (reference sequence). J lost 2 bases, V lost 7 bases, and 8 bases had no gene match. The CDR3 totals 14 residues. The CDR3 DNA is TGTGCCTCAAACAGGGGGCATGGGCAAGAGACCCAGTACTTC. This translates into CASNRGHGQETQYF.

The J gene is TRBJ2-7, the V gene TRBV20-1; D tentatively fits TRBD1 or TRBD2 (5 bases each). The CDR3 sequence is 13 residues long. The V end lost 4 bases, the J end lost 0 bases, and 10 bases lay between the germline ends. CDR1 is DFQATT and CDR2 is SNEGSKA in the germline V gene (reference sequence). CDR3 loop: CSATAGSSYEQYF. In nucleotides, the CDR3 is TGCAGTGCTACGGCAGGGAGCTCCTACGAGCAGTACTTC.

J is TRBJ2-3 and V is TRBV5-1; 9 positions match TRBD2. V dropped 0 bases and J dropped 6; count of bases not matched to a gene: 5. From germline, CDR1 is SGHRS and CDR2 YFSETQ. The CDR3 has 15 residues. The DNA of the CDR3 is TGCGCCAGCAGCTTGGGCAGCGGGAGGTCGGATACGCAGTATTTT. Encoded protein: CASSLGSGRSDTQYF.

Only a few counts were recorded for this clonotype. V and J are TRBV9 and TRBJ2-7; a weak D match, TRBD2 (5 bases). V lost 0 bases and J 0 bases, leaving 13 bases between the germline ends. Germline V gene sequence: CDR1 SGDLS, CDR2 YYNGEE. The CDR3 runs to 16 residues. The CDR3, as DNA: TGTGCCAGCAGCGTAGGTTGGCTAGCTGACTCCTACGAGCAGTACTTC. Translating gives CASSVGWLADSYEQYF. Filled out from reference TRBV9 and TRBJ2-7, the complete variable domain reads DSGVTQTPKHLITATGQRVTLRCSPRSGDLSVYWYQQSLDQGLQFLIQYYNGEERAKGNILERFSAQQFPDLHSELNLSSLELGDSALYFCASSVGWLADSYEQYFGPGTRLTVT.

The chain is built from TRBV9 and TRBJ2-1, with D tentatively TRBD2 (7 bases). This CDR3 spans 16 amino acids. Germline V gene sequence: CDR1 SGDLS, CDR2 YYNGEE. Deletions cut 3 bases from V and 5 bases from J, with 18 bases between. CDR3 sequence: CASSAVQGAGNNEQFF. DNA for the CDR3: TGTGCCAGCAGCGCCGTACAGGGAGCGGGAAACAATGAGCAGTTCTTC.